These 10 T cell receptor beta chains came from one sample sequenced in a study of technical replicates of blood from several donors (dated by TCRdb to the late 2010s). The library was produced with the immunoSEQ multiplex PCR assay. The clones in this table, taken by TCRdb from immuneACCESS, are in-frame only. Not every clone is retained; where verified, under half of the shortfall comes from an unresolved V gene, and the cause of the rest is unknown. Within this sample are 60,000 to 80,000 clones, with approximately 90% of them counted one time only. Of the sample, 4.5% to 5% falls within the top ten clones. The sequenced sample was PBMCs. The receptor set was obtained from a human donor in good health. Some clones in this sample may be carry-over from other donors' samples.

V usage is TRBV6-1 and J usage is TRBJ1-5; 8 bases match TRBD1. Germline loops: CDR1 MNHNS, CDR2 SASEGT. V lost 3 bases and J lost 4; bases outside the gene matches: 8. The CDR3 sequence is 16 residues long. CDR3 in amino acids: CASSERPGTGNQPQHF. The CDR3 nucleotides are TGTGCCAGCAGTGAGAGACCCGGGACAGGTAATCAGCCCCAGCATTTT.

The V and J genes are TRBV7-9 and TRBJ1-2; 9 bases map to TRBD1. The CDR3 has 14 residues. V lost 3 bases, J lost 6 bases, and 5 bases stayed unmatched. Germline V gene lookup returns CDR1 SEHNR and CDR2 FQNEAQ (reference sequence). Written as DNA, the CDR3 is TGTGCCAGCAGCTTCGGACAGGGGAGTCATGGCTACACCTTC. Its translation is CASSFGQGSHGYTF.

The rearrangement joins TRBV5-4 to TRBJ1-1; TRBD1 agrees at 9 bases. Trimming cost V 3 bases and J 7 bases; bases outside gene matches: 10. The CDR3 is 15 amino acids. The germline CDR1 and CDR2 sequences are SGHNT and YYREEE (reference sequence). The CDR3, as DNA: TGTGCCAGCAGCTCACCGGGACAGGGCCTTTATGAAGCTTTCTTT. Protein sequence: CASSSPGQGLYEAFF.

This clone was counted a single time. The rearrangement joins TRBV30 to TRBJ2-1; D is unclear. The CDR3 has 10 amino acids. Trimming removed 6 bases from V and 4 bases from J, with 4 bases in between. Germline-derived CDR1 and CDR2 are GTSNPN and SVGIG (reference sequence). Written as DNA, the CDR3 is TGTGCCTGCGGGTACAATGAGCAGTTCTTC. Protein sequence: CACGYNEQFF.

The gene calls are TRBV9 and TRBJ2-7, with a tentative D call TRBD2 (6 bases). Per the germline V gene, CDR1 is SGDLS and CDR2 is YYNGEE. The V end lost 0 bases, the J end lost 3 bases, and 13 bases lay between the germline ends. The CDR3 covers 15 residues. CDR3 sequence (DNA): TGTGCCAGCAGCGTAGATTCGGGGGAGTACTACGAGCAGTACTTC. It encodes CASSVDSGEYYEQYF.

The chain employs TRBV5-1 and TRBJ2-3, with 7 bases matching TRBD2. Germline loops: CDR1 SGHRS, CDR2 YFSETQ. The CDR3 is 16 residues long. V lost 2 bases, J lost 0 bases, and 6 bases stayed unmatched. Written as DNA, the CDR3 is TGCGCCAGCAGCTTTATAACTAGCGATAGCACAGATACGCAGTATTTT. Protein product: CASSFITSDSTDTQYF.

The chain joins TRBV7-9 to TRBJ2-3, with TRBD1 matching 7 bases. With 4 bases clipped from V and 4 bases from J, the junction kept 14 bases outside the gene matches. The CDR3 is 17 residues long. Looked up from germline, CDR1 is SEHNR and CDR2 is FQNEAQ (reference sequence). DNA of the CDR3: TGTGCCAGCAGCTCCGCCGCGACAGGGAATGTGGCAGATACGCAGTATTTT. Amino acids: CASSSAATGNVADTQYF.

V is TRBV2 and J is TRBJ2-7; 7 nucleotides line up with TRBD1. CDR1 SNHLY and CDR2 FYNNEI come from the germline V gene. The ends lost 2 bases at V and 0 bases at J; junction bases unmatched: 16. The CDR3 length is 19 residues. The CDR3 sequence is CASSEYKTGLGGNSYEQYF. For the CDR3, the DNA is TGTGCCAGCAGTGAATATAAGACAGGGCTGGGTGGAAACTCCTACGAGCAGTACTTC.

The chain is built from TRBV2 and TRBJ2-7, with 12 nucleotides matching TRBD2. CDR3 length equals 20 residues. J was trimmed by 0 bases and V by 0 bases; bases with no gene match: 12. The V gene's germline CDR1 is SNHLY and CDR2 FYNNEI. CDR3 nucleotides: TGTGCCAGCAGTGAAGCGCTTCTGGGGCTAGCGGGAGGGAACTCCTACGAGCAGTACTTC. This gives the protein CASSEALLGLAGGNSYEQYF.

This chain joins TRBV9 and TRBJ2-7; 9 bases align to TRBD2. The CDR3 covers 14 residues. Germline trimming cut 0 bases from V and 4 bases from J; bases unmatched to any gene: 2. The germline V gene encodes CDR1 SGDLS and CDR2 YYNGEE. The CDR3 nucleotides are TGTGCCAGCAGCGTAGGCGGGGGGGAATACGAGCAGTACTTC. This codes for CASSVGGGEYEQYF.